This TCR beta chain emerged from a study of early T cells in non-severe SARS-CoV-2 infection. Overall study: Unsorted whole-blood RNA was sequenced in bulk, leaving chains unpaired.

CDR1 and CDR2 (germline): MDHEN, SYDVKM. This CDR3 is built from 15 residues. Trimming shortened V by 4 bases and J by 1 base, and 11 bases separated the two germline ends. The TCR library protocol attached unique molecular identifiers to the individual cDNA molecules. TCRdb fed the 5' RACE reads into MiXCR, producing one record per CDR3 protein. The data show more than 90,000 distinct CDR3 sequences, with around 14% seen just once and 2% to 2.5% held by the top ten. Points from the study as a whole: Anti-spike CD8 responses were favored in VDJdb matching, and private and CD4 specificities were missed.

As concerns this clonotype: Its target is not known.

The sequence derives from an adult who was a healthcare worker with PCR-confirmed SARS-CoV-2 infection or an uninfected control (not recorded which). The sample was whole blood. V usage is TRBV28 and J usage is TRBJ1-5; D not resolved. DNA for the CDR3: TGTGCCAGCAGTTCCCTTGGCGCGAGCAATCAGCCCCAGCATTTT. Residues: CASSSLGASNQPQHF.